This TCR beta chain originates from a study of cytomegalovirus exposure and HLA in healthy donors. General study points: According to a later analysis, donors in an Asian-associated ancestry cluster reportedly had fewer N-insertions than the 666-donor mean. In a later analysis, TCR beta V- and J-gene trimming was associated with a missense DCLRE1C variant. As a later analysis revealed, the rate of TCR association differed by HLA locus, with DRB1 most and HLA-C fewest. Roughly uniform sequencing depth across donors was assumed, possibly incorrectly.

60 Vbeta and 13 Jbeta primers were used in PCR. The assay was immunoSEQ multiplex PCR, and TCRdb's table has in-frame clones only and misses some. The sample lists approximately 120,000 clones, around 81% seen once, with around 2.2% in the top ten. Comment on this clone: The target antigen is unknown.

Trimming took 5 bases from V and 7 from J; bases not matched to a gene: 4. The CDR3 length is 14 residues. Germline CDR1 reads SGHTA; CDR2 reads FQGTGA. The sequenced material came from PBMCs. This receptor was identified in a woman in her 30s in good health and CMV-seronegative. V is TRBV7-3 and J is TRBJ2-1, with TRBD1 matching over 11 bases. As DNA, the CDR3 is TGTGCCAGCAGCCAGGACAGGGGGCCGAATGAGCAGTTCTTC. Protein sequence: CASSQDRGPNEQFF.